A single sample is the source of the 29 T cell receptor beta chains below, sequenced in a study of T cells in localized non-small cell lung cancer. Clones were read by immunoSEQ multiplex PCR, and TCRdb kept only the in-frame ones, dropping some. The sample includes 20,000 to 30,000 clones, under 95% of them seen just once. The sequences come from peripheral blood, collected before any cancer treatment. The source is a female donor at least 60 years old with stage II squamous cell lung carcinoma.

This clone was seen just once. This sequence joins TRBV27 and TRBJ2-5; D not resolved. The CDR3 consists of 13 residues. V gave up 0 bases and J gave up 4 bases, with 6 bases separating them. CDR1 and CDR2 (germline): MNHEY, SMNVEV (reference sequence). The CDR3 DNA follows: TGTGCCAGCAGTTTATCCTCGGGAGAGACCCAGTACTTC. This sequence encodes CASSLSSGETQYF.

The chain combines TRBV4-1 with TRBJ2-5; no firm D call. The length of the CDR3 is 14 residues. Deletions cut 0 bases from V and 5 bases from J, with 10 bases between. Germline CDR1 is MGHRA and CDR2 is YSYEKL. CDR3 nucleotide sequence: TGCGCCAGCAGCCAAGATCCAGGAAGGGAGACCCAGTACTTC. As protein: CASSQDPGRETQYF.

This chain uses TRBV5-1 with TRBJ1-1; 9 bases are a match to TRBD1. V trimming: 4 bases; J trimming: 0 bases; junction bases outside the gene matches: 4. The CDR3 is 15 residues long. CDR1 SGHRS and CDR2 YFSETQ come from the germline V gene. This chain's CDR3 is CASSETGGMNTEAFF. CDR3 nucleotide sequence: TGCGCCAGCAGCGAGACAGGGGGAATGAACACTGAAGCTTTCTTT. The variable domain in full, completed from reference TRBV5-1 and TRBJ1-1, reads KAGVTQTPRYLIKTRGQQVTLSCSPISGHRSVSWYQQTPGQGLQFLFEYFSETQRNKGNFPGRFSGRQFSNSRSEMNVSTLELGDSALYLCASSETGGMNTEAFFGQGTRLTVV.

The rearrangement links TRBV15 to TRBJ1-2; tentative D call: TRBD1 (5 bases). Germline CDR1 is LNHNV and CDR2 is YYDKDF (reference sequence). Trimming stripped 4 bases from V and 8 bases from J, with 14 bases between. The CDR3 totals 13 residues. This CDR3 is CATSKGTFGGYTF. As DNA, the CDR3 is TGTGCCACCAGCAAAGGGACGTTCGGAGGCTACACCTTC.

The DNA for the CDR3 is TGTGCGACGAGGGGGAGACAGGAGGGCTACACCTTC. It translates to CATRGRQEGYTF. The chain uses TRBV30 and TRBJ1-2; D possibly corresponds to TRBD1 (6 bases). The CDR3 is 12 residues long. Germline V gene lookup returns CDR1 GTSNPN and CDR2 SVGIG (reference sequence).

This chain links TRBV4-3 with TRBJ2-1; 9 nucleotides line up with TRBD2. This CDR3 has 16 residues. The V gene's germline CDR1 is LGHNA and CDR2 YSLEER. The V and J ends lost 2 bases and 0 bases, in that order; junction bases with no gene match: 2. In nucleotides, the CDR3 is TGCGCCAGCAGCCAAAGAGCGGGGGGCTCCTACAATGAGCAGTTCTTC. This gives the protein CASSQRAGGSYNEQFF.

This rearrangement joins TRBV4-2 to TRBJ1-2; TRBD1 aligns across 9 bases. Losses at the gene ends were 5 bases for V and 4 bases for J; bases not matched to a gene: 14. In germline, CDR1 is LGHNA, CDR2 YNFKEQ. This CDR3 spans 17 amino acids. CDR3: CASSSNPGTGKGYGYTF. In DNA, the CDR3 is TGTGCCAGCAGCTCAAATCCCGGGACAGGGAAGGGCTATGGCTACACCTTC.

The rearrangement joins TRBV20-1 to TRBJ2-7; perhaps TRBD2 as D (7 bases). Trimming left V 6 bases short and J 9 bases short, with 15 bases between. CDR1 and CDR2 from the germline V gene are DFQATT and SNEGSKA (reference sequence). The length of the CDR3 is 11 residues. For the CDR3, the DNA is TGCAGTGCCGAGGGGGGGGGCGGGCAGTACTTC. Protein sequence: CSAEGGGGQYF.

This chain connects TRBV4-1 to TRBJ2-1; 11 bases are shared with TRBD2. The trim removed 3 bases at V and 5 bases at J, leaving 9 bases unmatched. CDR1 and CDR2 from the germline V gene are MGHRA and YSYEKL. The CDR3 contains 17 residues. CDR3 nucleotides: TGCGCCAGCAGCCAGCCCATTCTAGCGGGAGGTGACAATGAGCAGTTCTTC. Encoded protein: CASSQPILAGGDNEQFF.

V and J are TRBV5-1 and TRBJ2-2; unclear D gene. The CDR3 contains 14 residues. The V end was cut by 1 base, the J end by 2 bases, with 6 bases between. Per germline, CDR1 SGHRS and CDR2 YFSETQ. The CDR3 DNA follows: TGCGCCAGCAGCTTGAGGTCAAACACCGGGGAGCTGTTTTTT. Its translation: CASSLRSNTGELFF.

The chain has TRBV7-9 and TRBJ1-1; D uncertain. Germline V lookup: CDR1 SEHNR, CDR2 FQNEAQ (reference sequence). The CDR3 runs 17 residues. Trimming shortened V by 1 base and J by 3 bases, and 18 bases separated the two germline ends. The CDR3 is CASSLGEFGEIDTEAFF. CDR3 nucleotide sequence: TGTGCCAGCAGCTTAGGAGAGTTTGGGGAGATCGACACTGAAGCTTTCTTT.

The gene calls are TRBV18 and TRBJ2-3; D is uncertain. Trimming took off 3 bases at V and 0 bases at J, with 10 bases between the two ends. Germline V lookup: CDR1 KGHSH, CDR2 LQKENI. The length of the CDR3 is 15 residues. CDR3 nucleotide sequence: TGTGCCAGCTCACCTCTCCCGGTTAGCACAGATACGCAGTATTTT. Translation: CASSPLPVSTDTQYF.

This sequence joins TRBV30 and TRBJ1-1, with 10 bases fitting TRBD1. CDR1 and CDR2 (germline): GTSNPN, SVGIG (reference sequence). Germline trimming cut 5 bases from V and 3 bases from J; bases unmatched to any gene: 3. The CDR3 totals 13 residues. This CDR3 is CAWVGQGDTEAFF. The CDR3 DNA reads TGTGCCTGGGTCGGACAGGGGGACACTGAAGCTTTCTTT.

The chain carries TRBV6-6 and TRBJ1-5; a possible D gene is TRBD1 (6 bases). Trimming cost V 8 bases and J 6 bases, with 20 bases left between them. The CDR3 length is 15 residues. Germline V gene sequence: CDR1 MNHNY, CDR2 SVGAGI (reference sequence). CDR3: CASGTKGGSSQPQHF. The CDR3 DNA is TGTGCCAGCGGGACAAAGGGCGGAAGTAGTCAGCCCCAGCATTTT.

This clone was recorded once. The V and J genes are TRBV12-5 and TRBJ2-3; the match to TRBD2 covers 8 bases. The ends lost 6 bases at V and 0 bases at J; junction bases unmatched: 8. CDR1 is LGHNT and CDR2 is FRNRAP in the germline V gene. This CDR3 is built from 16 residues. CDR3 DNA: TGTGCTAGTGGCCCCGGGGGGGCCTCTAGCACAGATACGCAGTATTTT. Amino acid sequence: CASGPGGASSTDTQYF.

This chain joins TRBV27 and TRBJ1-1; the D is unclear. CDR1 MNHEY and CDR2 SMNVEV come from the germline V gene (reference sequence). The CDR3 consists of 16 residues. V gave up 6 bases and J gave up 6 bases, with 23 bases separating them. Here the CDR3 DNA reads TGTGCCAGCAGCCTCTCTCGGCGGACGATGGGCGCTGAAGCTTTCTTT. Residues: CASSLSRRTMGAEAFF.

The rearrangement joins TRBV29-1 to TRBJ2-1; D is undetermined. Trimming removed 3 bases at V and 8 bases at J, with 11 bases between. The CDR3 is made up of 12 amino acids. Germline lookup yields CDR1 SQVTM and CDR2 ANQGSEA. This CDR3 is CSVDFRRDEQFF. The CDR3 DNA sequence: TGCAGCGTTGATTTTCGAAGGGATGAGCAGTTCTTC.

V gene TRBV30 combines with J gene TRBJ1-2, with D uncertain. Trimming took 4 bases from V and 7 from J, leaving 19 bases between them. The CDR3 has 14 residues. Per the germline V gene, CDR1 is GTSNPN and CDR2 is SVGIG (reference sequence). DNA of the CDR3: TGTGCCTGGAAAAGTGAAGGGCTCGGTGCTGGCTACACCTTC. It is translated as CAWKSEGLGAGYTF.

V is TRBV28 and J is TRBJ2-5; 10 positions match TRBD2. V trimming: 4 bases; J trimming: 4 bases; junction bases outside the gene matches: 12. The CDR3 loop spans 17 amino acids. Germline assignment: CDR1 MDHEN and CDR2 SYDVKM. The CDR3 DNA reads TGTGCCAGCAGTTCATCCTTCAGCGGGGGGGCCGGAGAGACCCAGTACTTC. Its protein product is CASSSSFSGGAGETQYF.

The chain has TRBV5-4 and TRBJ2-5; D uncertain. Deletions cut 4 bases from V and 3 bases from J, with 13 bases between. This CDR3 has 14 residues. Germline CDR1 SGHNT, CDR2 YYREEE (reference sequence). DNA for the CDR3: TGTGCCAGCAGCCCGAAGGTCGCAGAAGAGACCCAGTACTTC. Translating gives CASSPKVAEETQYF.

The chain uses TRBV7-2 and TRBJ2-2; TRBD2 agrees at 8 bases. CDR1 and CDR2 from the germline V gene are SGHTA and FQGNSA. V lost 3 bases and J lost 4; bases outside the gene matches: 7. The CDR3 has 16 amino acids. CDR3 in amino acids: CASSFYGGGPTGELFF. DNA of the CDR3: TGTGCCAGCAGCTTTTATGGCGGGGGGCCCACCGGGGAGCTGTTTTTT.

The chain couples TRBV25-1 to TRBJ2-5; D might be TRBD1 (6 bases). CDR1 and CDR2 (germline): MGHDK, SYGVNS. Between the trimmed V and J ends, which lost 0 bases and 3 bases, there was a span of 8 bases. The CDR3 runs 14 residues. The CDR3 loop reads CASSEYAGEETQYF. CDR3 nucleotide sequence: TGTGCCAGCAGTGAATACGCAGGGGAAGAGACCCAGTACTTC.

This clone was picked up a small number of times. The chain combines TRBV30 with TRBJ2-3, with TRBD2 as a possible D gene (5 bases). V dropped 0 bases and J dropped 8 bases, with 9 bases sitting between them. CDR3 length equals 12 residues. Per the germline V gene, CDR1 is GTSNPN and CDR2 is SVGIG (reference sequence). The CDR3 sequence is CAWSVVGVTQYF. CDR3 sequence (DNA): TGTGCCTGGAGTGTAGTGGGAGTTACGCAGTATTTT.

The rearrangement uses TRBV18 and TRBJ1-1, with TRBD1 matching over 7 bases. With V trimmed by 4 bases and J by 2 bases, 1 base remained unmatched. From germline, CDR1 is KGHSH and CDR2 LQKENI. CDR3 length equals 13 residues. CDR3 sequence (DNA): TGTGCCAGCTCACGACAGGGAAACACTGAAGCTTTCTTT. It specifies CASSRQGNTEAFF.

This clone has more than one count but fewer than ten. The chain combines TRBV13 with TRBJ2-1, with a tentative D call TRBD2 (5 bases). Trimming pared 3 bases from V and 8 bases from J, leaving 5 bases between. CDR1 and CDR2 (germline): PRHDT, FYEKMQ (reference sequence). This CDR3 has 11 amino acids. The CDR3 loop is CASSLGDEQFF. DNA for the CDR3: TGTGCCAGCAGCTTGGGAGATGAGCAGTTCTTC.

The table lists this clone with a count of one. The chain employs TRBV5-4 and TRBJ2-1; 8 bases map to TRBD2. Germline loops: CDR1 SGHNT, CDR2 YYREEE (reference sequence). V was pared by 0 bases and J by 6 bases, with 5 bases of the junction left unmatched. The CDR3 spans 15 residues. The CDR3: CASSLGAGVGNEQFF. The CDR3 nucleotides read TGTGCCAGCAGCTTGGGAGCGGGAGTTGGCAATGAGCAGTTCTTC.

This chain links TRBV7-9 with TRBJ1-6, with 7 nucleotides matching TRBD1. The CDR3 covers 17 residues. With 5 bases clipped from V and 9 bases from J, the junction kept 16 bases outside the gene matches. Per germline, CDR1 SEHNR and CDR2 FQNEAQ (reference sequence). The CDR3 coding sequence is TGTGCCAGCAGCCGACACCTCAGAGCAGGGGGAAGTTCACCCCTCCACTTT. Amino acids: CASSRHLRAGGSSPLHF.

V gene TRBV7-3 combines with J gene TRBJ2-1; D not resolved. The germline CDR1 and CDR2 sequences are SGHTA and FQGTGA. V lost 4 bases and J 0 bases, leaving 10 bases between the germline ends. This CDR3 contains 15 residues. This CDR3 is CASSSGRSSYNEQFF. CDR3 sequence (DNA): TGTGCCAGCAGCTCAGGTCGTAGCTCCTACAATGAGCAGTTCTTC.

The J gene is TRBJ1-4, the V gene TRBV28, with 9 bases matching TRBD1. V trimming: 6 bases; J trimming: 0 bases; junction bases outside the gene matches: 5. The CDR3 has 16 residues. The germline V gene has CDR1 MDHEN and CDR2 SYDVKM. The chain's CDR3 is CASSLGTGTTNEKLFF. CDR3 in DNA: TGTGCCAGCAGCCTCGGGACAGGGACAACTAATGAAAAACTGTTTTTT.